The text below deals with one T cell receptor beta chain. This clonotype was detected only once. Its cognate antigen has yet to be identified. The record has no base qualities; no much larger clone is one base away. Based on the germline V gene, the CDR1 and CDR2 sequences are ENHRY and SYGVKD. CDR3 length: 13 amino acids, cysteine to phenylalanine. Only the CDR3 DNA is retained, 39 bases long and in frame from the first base. Trimming takes 6 bases off V and 5 bases off J; junction bases not matched to a gene: 6. Library preparation was by PCR. The reads were generated on an Illumina MiSeq. Synthesis of cDNA relied on SMARTScribe reverse transcriptase together with a 5' template-switch oligo that added a universal priming site. A 12-nucleotide random unique molecular identifier (UMI) was carried by the template-switch oligo, and each cDNA molecule was tagged with this UMI. During reverse transcription, TCRbeta transcripts were targeted by chain-specific reverse primers. Leftover template-switch adapters were removed by uracil DNA glycosylase treatment, and cDNA was purified using a Qiagen MinElute kit. The first PCR ran for 20 to 25 cycles with KAPA HiFi HotStart ReadyMix and step-out primers, divided among four 50 microliter reactions. First-round PCR products were gel-purified before further amplification. Illumina Nextera adapters were attached in a second roughly 8-cycle PCR, after which libraries were purified and pooled. The UMI barcode for each TCRbeta molecule was captured by a 50-nucleotide 5' read. The authors' analysis ran thus. Using the MIGEC toolkit, reads were grouped by UMI into consensus reads. PEAR was used to merge forward and reverse consensus reads, producing the final reads. Identical UMI-sequence pairs found in more than one library were treated as cross-sample contamination and removed by a custom decontamination script. MIGMAP, a wrapper around IgBLAST, was used to carry out V(D)J assignment and CDR3 extraction. TCR clonotypes were defined by identical V gene, J gene and CDR3 amino acid sequence; CDR1 and CDR2 were not sequenced. The raw public data were reprocessed by TCRdb itself: fastp quality trimming at Q25, MiXCR clonotype calling, in-frame beta chains only. Merged by CDR3 protein, the rows form single entries marked with the most common genes and DNA. TCRdb, not the original authors, processed these V and J calls. The sample data list around 3,200 distinct CDR3 sequences, and more than 50% of these were observed just once. The ten largest clones add up to about 30% of the sample.

This specimen belongs to a study of robustness of blood B and T cell sequencing (dated 2018 in TCRdb). Context from the whole study: The study aimed to determine how much peripheral blood is needed to reliably characterize an individual's TCRbeta and IgG repertoires. In each of the roughly ten independently drawn blood samples, both the TCRbeta and the IgG repertoires were quantified. As technical replicates, two replicate TCRbeta cDNA libraries were prepared from one shared RNA pool derived from a single 10 ml draw. Overall study outcomes, separate from this receptor: Across technical replicate libraries, 90% to 95% of the top 10,000 TCRbeta clonotypes in one library were also found in the other. Pooling tubes did not make the overlap of rare TCRbeta clonotypes any better, which implies that much larger blood volumes would be needed to capture those rare clonotypes. Every single 10 ml sample contained the 1,000 most abundant TCRbeta clonotypes from the pooled draws. Combining 3 or 4 tubes (about 29-40 ml blood) brought coverage of the top 10,000 TCRbeta clonotypes close to saturation. EDTA tubes required immediate fractionation, limiting use in multi-site collections. Evidence of cross-contamination, likely resulting from batch processing, was observed in one pair of TCRbeta libraries, and the UMI-sequence pairs shared between the two libraries were removed. A full plateau was not reached by TCRbeta rarefaction curves, suggesting under-sequencing or many low-abundance clonotypes.

TCRbeta repertoires were quantified from mRNA rather than genomic DNA, which captures expressed receptors. Without cell sorting, buffy coat leukocytes were collected into Trizol, and RNA was extracted using the Direct-zol RNA MiniPrep Plus kit. To separate plasma, buffy coat and red blood cells, the EDTA blood tubes were centrifuged right away at 4 degrees C. The sequence was collected from a human donor in good health. Source material: peripheral blood. In this chain, TRBV10-3 is recombined with TRBJ2-5, with 7 junctional bases fitting TRBD1. The CDR3 here reads CAISTGTEETQYF. At the DNA level, the sequence is TGTGCCATCAGCACCGGGACAGAGGAGACCCAGTACTTC.